This TCR beta chain stems from a study of T cell responses to AZD1222 COVID-19 vaccine. Study findings and constraints: Across spike, vaccine-associated CD4 TCRs were found, dominant at 160-218 and 743-854.

Points on this clone: Its target is unknown.

TCRdb's table, derived via immunoSEQ multiplex PCR, lists solely in-frame clones and lacks some. The sample lists around 150,000 clones, 85% to 90% occurring once. The CDR3 is made up of 14 amino acids. Trimming at V came to 5 bases and at J to 5 bases, leaving 3 bases not matched to a gene. Germline V gives CDR1 MDHEN, CDR2 SYDVKM. The chain is built from TRBV28 and TRBJ1-4; 9 bases line up with TRBD1. The TCR was taken from an adult in good health. Here the sequenced sample was peripheral blood, taken on day 0 of AZD1222 vaccination. CDR3 nucleotide sequence: TGTGCCAGCAGTCGGGACAGGGAAAATGAAAAACTGTTTTTT. Translating gives CASSRDRENEKLFF.